Each of the 7 T cell receptor beta chains below was sequenced from the same sample in a study of T-cell memory formation after mild COVID-19. MiXCR, run by TCRdb on the 5' RACE reads, gives a single entry per CDR3 protein. The data contain a few hundred thousand distinct CDR3 sequences, 25% to 30% of them singletons. Specimen: PBMCs or a T cell subset sorted from them (not recorded which). These TCRs come from an adult woman who had mild COVID-19 (a few samples of this study predate the infection). Cell type and time point are not known.

To note about this clonotype: An end of the junction does not agree with germline; a read error may underlie this. This sequence joins TRBV3-1 and TRBJ2-3; possible D gene TRBD1, 6 bases. CDR3 length equals 14 residues. CDR1 is LGHDT and CDR2 is YNNKEL in the germline V gene (reference sequence). In DNA, the CDR3 is TGTGCCAGCAGCAAAGACAGGTTGCTTGATACGCAGTATTTT. It translates to CASSKDRLLDTQYF.

The chain carries TRBV2 and TRBJ1-3; 7 nucleotides match TRBD1. Trimming cost V 4 bases and J 2 bases; bases outside gene matches: 5. The CDR3 contains 15 residues. Germline V gives CDR1 SNHLY, CDR2 FYNNEI. CDR3 bases: TGTGCCAGCAGTGCCGACAGGGCCGCTGGAAACACCATATATTTT. This sequence encodes CASSADRAAGNTIYF.

This clonotype was detected only a few times. V is TRBV12-3 or TRBV12-4 and J is TRBJ2-1; D possibly uses TRBD1 or TRBD2 (5 bases each). This CDR3 contains 11 residues. Trimming took 5 bases from V and 8 from J, leaving 7 bases between them. CDR3 sequence reads: CASSGGDEQFF. In nucleotides, the CDR3 is TGTGCCAGCAGTGGGGGTGATGAGCAGTTCTTC.

J is TRBJ2-1 and V is TRBV6-5; TRBD2 matches at 8 bases. The CDR3 length is 13 residues. The germline gives CDR1 MNHEY, CDR2 SVGAGI. J gave up 3 bases and V 7 bases, and 2 bases lay outside the gene matches. CDR3 loop: CASKAGDYNEQFF. CDR3 DNA sequence: TGTGCCAGCAAAGCGGGAGACTACAATGAGCAGTTCTTC.

This chain joins TRBV7-6 and TRBJ2-7, with D hard to call. Germline V CDR1 and CDR2: SGHVS, FNYEAQ. V lost 1 base and J lost 5, with 15 bases in between. The CDR3 runs 15 residues. The DNA of the CDR3 is TGTGCCAGCAGCTTAGAGCCCCAGGACCTTCACGAGCAGTACTTC. Protein sequence: CASSLEPQDLHEQYF.

V gene TRBV20-1 combines with J gene TRBJ2-1; no reliable D call. Germline CDR1 DFQATT, CDR2 SNEGSKA (reference sequence). The ends were cut back, 7 bases at V and 10 bases at J, with 8 bases in the middle. This CDR3 region has 9 residues. The CDR3 spells CSVGVEQFF. The CDR3 DNA reads as TGCAGTGTCGGCGTAGAGCAGTTCTTC.

The chain combines TRBV19 with TRBJ2-2; D call uncertain. Germline V gene data show CDR1 as LNHDA and CDR2 as SQIVND (reference sequence). V was shortened by 7 bases and J by 4 bases, with 28 bases between the two germline ends. CDR3 length: 19 amino acids. The CDR3 sequence: CASTPIRTGRDSGTGELFF. The CDR3 coding sequence is TGTGCCAGTACTCCCATTCGGACCGGGCGTGATTCTGGCACCGGGGAGCTGTTTTTT.